The clone carrying this T cell receptor beta chain showed up many times. Its antigen is as yet unknown. Time point: patch test 1, 2 weeks after DPC sensitization. Indicated treatment: therapeutic diphenylcyclopropenone sensitization with weekly scalp DPC. TCRdb called the RACE reads again in MiXCR, with one record for every CDR3 protein. The sample shows approximately 110,000 distinct CDR3 sequences, roughly 11% of them seen only once. The V end was cut by 2 bases, the J end by 7 bases, with 12 bases between. Germline-derived CDR1 and CDR2 are MGHDK and SYGVNS. The CDR3 sequence is 15 residues long. The data belong to a study of human T cells and chemical hapten exposure. Overall study: Predominantly women, the patients had alopecia areata, totalis or universalis.

Findings of the study overall: Donors were affected by alopecia, so their immune reaction might vary from that of healthy individuals. The number of TCRs above 1 in 1000 frequency did not change after DPC sensitization.

The chain combines TRBV25-1 with TRBJ1-6; TRBD1 is a possible D gene (6 bases). The source is a middle-aged woman with alopecia areata. Some clones in this sample may be carry-over from other donors' samples. Sample: whole blood, taken in connection with sensitization to the hapten diphenylcyclopropenone (DPC). The CDR3 nucleotides are TGTGCCAGCAGTGAACGTTACAGGGTAAATTCACCCCTCCACTTT. Its translation is CASSERYRVNSPLHF.